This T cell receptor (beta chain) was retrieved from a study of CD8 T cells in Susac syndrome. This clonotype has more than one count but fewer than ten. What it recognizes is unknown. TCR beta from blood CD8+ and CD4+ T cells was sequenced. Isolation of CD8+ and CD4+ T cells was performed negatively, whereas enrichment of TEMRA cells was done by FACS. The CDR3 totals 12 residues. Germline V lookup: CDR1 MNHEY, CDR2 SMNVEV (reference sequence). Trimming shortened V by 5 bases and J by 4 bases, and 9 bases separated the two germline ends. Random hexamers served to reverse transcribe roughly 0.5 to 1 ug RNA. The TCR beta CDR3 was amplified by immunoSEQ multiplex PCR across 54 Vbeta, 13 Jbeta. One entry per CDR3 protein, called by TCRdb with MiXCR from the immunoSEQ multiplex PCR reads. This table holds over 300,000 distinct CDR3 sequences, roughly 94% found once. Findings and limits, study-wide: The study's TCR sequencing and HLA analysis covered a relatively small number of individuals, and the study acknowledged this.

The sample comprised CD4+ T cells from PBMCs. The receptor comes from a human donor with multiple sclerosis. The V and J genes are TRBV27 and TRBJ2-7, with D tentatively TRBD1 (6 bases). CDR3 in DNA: TGTGCCAGCAGTGACCAGGGGTACGAGCAGTACTTC. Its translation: CASSDQGYEQYF.